Listed below are T cell receptor delta chains from one sample, sequenced in a study of Vδ1+ human thymocytes. TCRdb reapplied CATT to the multiplex PCR reads. Altogether 50,000 to 60,000 delta-chain clones are present, approximately 16% being singletons, with the ten largest covering approximately 0.4%. The sequenced material came from Vdelta1+ gamma-delta thymocytes from the thymus. These receptor sequences come from a girl under three years old who had congenital heart surgery. CDR3s include the opening cysteine and the closing phenylalanine or tryptophan. Fields, in order: J gene, V gene, clone size, D gene, CDR3 length, CDR3 protein, CDR3 DNA. The D gene is left open where the match is weak. Rows give clone size only sometimes, using once, few, many, or a class for an expanded clone.

TRDJ1 TRDV1 - - 18 CALGESIPLLTMADKLIF TGTGCTCTTGGGGAATCGATCCCTCTTCTCACCATGGCCGATAAACTCATCTTT
TRDJ1 TRDV1 - - 19 CALGELRHAYRRLADKLIF TGTGCTCTTGGGGAACTAAGGCATGCCTACCGGCGTTTGGCCGATAAACTCATCTTT
TRDJ1 TRDV1 few TRDD3 19 CALGELVPYWGIKTDKLIF TGTGCTCTTGGGGAACTAGTTCCGTACTGGGGGATTAAAACCGATAAACTCATCTTT
TRDJ1 TRDV1 - - 17 CALGERVLPSSTDKLIF TGTGCTCTTGGGGAACGCGTTCTACCCTCATCCACCGATAAACTCATCTTT
TRDJ1 TRDV1 - TRDD3 23 CALGEPWCSSHGGYPLNTDKLIF TGTGCTCTTGGGGAACCGTGGTGTTCGAGTCATGGGGGATACCCTTTGAACACCGATAAACTCATCTTT
TRDJ1 TRDV1 few TRDD3 19 CALGERIYSGGSVTDKLIF TGTGCTCTTGGGGAACGAATCTACAGCGGGGGATCCGTCACCGATAAACTCATCTTT
TRDJ3 TRDV2 many TRDD3 19 CACDTGWGIFSWDTRQMFF TGTGCCTGTGACACCGGCTGGGGGATATTCTCCTGGGACACCCGACAGATGTTTTTC
TRDJ1 TRDV1 - - 16 CALGEYNSGYTDKLIF TGTGCTCTTGGGGAATATAACTCGGGATACACCGATAAACTCATCTTT
TRDJ1 TRDV1 few - 15 CALGERGTYTDNLIF TGTGCTCTTGGGGAACGGGGGACGTACACCGATAATCTCATCTTT
TRDJ1 TRDV1 - TRDD3 19 CALGAILPRLGDGWDKLIF TGTGCTCTTGGGGCGATACTTCCCCGCTTGGGGGATGGATGGGATAAACTCATCTTT
TRDJ1 TRDV1 - - 24 CALGEPLRYLSPTSMGGYTDKLIF TGTGCTCTTGGGGAACCCTTACGATACTTAAGTCCTACGTCCATGGGGGGGTACACCGATAAACTCATCTTT
TRDJ1 TRDV1 - - 19 CALGKRVGRFSWGTDKLIF TGTGCTCTTGGGAAAAGGGTCGGCCGATTTTCCTGGGGCACCGATAAACTCATCTTT
TRDJ1 TRDV1 few TRDD3 24 CALGEERRLLHWGKYTPYTDKLIF TGTGCTCTTGGGGAAGAGAGGAGACTGCTCCACTGGGGGAAATACACTCCGTACACCGATAAACTCATCTTT
TRDJ1 TRDV1 - - 21 CALGEPPRDCPGTTYTDKLIF TGTGCTCTTGGGGAACCACCTCGTGACTGTCCGGGGACAACGTACACCGATAAACTCATCTTT
TRDJ1 TRDV1 few TRDD2 17 CALGKPFLMPNTDKLIF TGTGCTCTTGGGAAACCCTTCCTTATGCCCAACACCGATAAACTCATCTTT
TRDJ1 TRDV1 - - 24 CALGEVHRFSPRRDRGAYTDKLIF TGTGCTCTTGGGGAAGTTCACCGGTTCTCCCCCAGAAGGGACCGAGGGGCCTACACCGATAAACTCATCTTT
TRDJ1 TRDV1 - TRDD3 23 CALGELRSPLYWGIREGSHKLIF TGTGCTCTTGGGGAACTAAGGTCCCCCCTGTACTGGGGGATACGGGAAGGGAGCCATAAACTCATCTTT
TRDJ1 TRDV1 few - 20 CALGELRARRYPQYTDKLIF TGTGCTCTTGGGGAACTGAGGGCCCGGCGATACCCCCAGTACACCGATAAACTCATCTTT